This TCR beta chain was identified in a study of blood T cell repertoires in COVID-19. Study at large: Some COVID-19 samples were acute and others convalescent; all came from the United States, Italy and Spain. Nucleic acid was either cDNA or gDNA, and it came from T cells, B-cell-depleted T cells, or PBMCs.

Authors' data handling: Amplification of reference gene primers provided the estimated nucleated cell counts. Clones were read by immunoSEQ multiplex PCR, and TCRdb kept only the in-frame ones, dropping some. V, J and clone size reflect that table, while D and trimming were determined from the DNA. The profile shows under 250,000 clones, about 84% of them singletons. Seattle patients were enrolled during active infection and followed longitudinally. Germline V gene sequence: CDR1 MNHEY, CDR2 SVGAGI. The V end was cut by 9 bases, the J end by 8 bases, with 16 bases between. The CDR3 loop spans 12 amino acids.

The chain employs TRBV6-5 and TRBJ1-2; D uncertain. Sequenced: peripheral blood. This clonotype originated in a woman older than 75 with COVID-19, enrolled during active disease. The CDR3 loop is CASWSTSMGYTF. The CDR3 bases are TGTGCCAGTTGGTCCACTTCTATGGGCTACACCTTC.